Below are 5 T cell receptor beta chains sequenced from a single sample in a study of T cells in narcolepsy. Here immunoSEQ multiplex PCR was the method, and the copy in TCRdb shows in-frame clones only, minus some. The data show tens of thousands of clones, with about four fifths seen just once and over 0.55% held by the top ten. The sequenced sample was CD45RA- memory CD4+ T cells from PBMCs. These receptors all come from a human donor with narcolepsy.

The chain combines TRBV6-1 with TRBJ1-2; 7 bases map to TRBD1. The CDR3 is 14 residues long. The germline CDR1 and CDR2 sequences are MNHNS and SASEGT. After removal of 3 bases from V and 8 bases from J, the junction contained 9 bases not matched to a gene. CDR3 sequence reads: CASSDKGAGRGYTF. The CDR3 nucleotides read TGTGCCAGCAGTGATAAGGGGGCGGGGCGGGGCTACACCTTC.

The chain recombines TRBV5-6 with TRBJ1-5; D unclear. V was shortened by 1 base and J by 6 bases, with 17 bases between the two germline ends. The CDR3 contains 16 residues. CDR1 and CDR2 from the germline V gene are SGHDT and YYEEEE. The CDR3 protein is CASSLYSRVSGQPQHF. In DNA form, the CDR3 reads TGTGCCAGCAGCTTGTATTCCAGAGTCTCAGGTCAGCCCCAGCATTTT.

The rearrangement joins TRBV4-1 to TRBJ2-2; D may be TRBD1 (5 bases). This CDR3 region has 17 residues. CDR1 is MGHRA, CDR2 YSYEKL, per germline. The V end was cut by 6 bases, the J end by 0 bases, with 17 bases between. In DNA, the CDR3 is TGCGCCAGCAGAATAGATGGGGCAGGCCCGAACACCGGGGAGCTGTTTTTT. It codes for CASRIDGAGPNTGELFF.

V gene TRBV7-3 combines with J gene TRBJ2-7; D gene unclear. V dropped 2 bases and J dropped 4 bases, with 12 bases sitting between them. In germline, CDR1 is SGHTA, CDR2 FQGTGA. The CDR3 spans 14 residues. CDR3 in amino acids: CASSLAQGPYEQYF. The CDR3 DNA follows: TGTGCCAGCAGCTTAGCCCAAGGGCCTTACGAGCAGTACTTC. Full variable domain (outside the CDR3, taken from reference TRBV7-3 and TRBJ2-7): GAGVSQTPSNKVTEKGKYVELRCDPISGHTALYWYRQSLGQGPEFLIYFQGTGAADDSGLPNDRFFAVRPEGSVSTLKIQRTERGDSAVYLCASSLAQGPYEQYFGPGTRLTVT.

The V gene is TRBV23-1, the J gene TRBJ2-1; 11 nucleotides align to TRBD2. TRBV23-1 is annotated as an ORF whose role is uncertain. The CDR3 is 12 amino acids. V was clipped by 7 bases and J by 8 bases; unmatched bases: 1. CDR3 sequence (DNA): TGCGCCAGCAAACTAGCGGGAGATGAGCAGTTCTTC. This sequence encodes CASKLAGDEQFF.